A selection of T cell receptor gamma chains follows, all from one sample in a study of Vδ1+ human thymocytes. TCRdb called clones from the multiplex PCR reads again using CATT. The repertoire has about 36,000 gamma-chain clones, roughly a fifth of them found once; the top ten carry less than 2%. Sequences were obtained from Vdelta1+ gamma-delta thymocytes from the thymus. These receptors were taken from a girl less than two years old who had congenital heart surgery. Both conserved end residues are part of each CDR3. Only part of the rows carry a size: once, few, many, or a class if the clone is expanded.

j_call: TRGJP2; v_call: TRGV3; clone_size: .; cdr3_nt: TGTGCCACCTGGGACACCCTAGGCGGGGGAAGTGATTGGATCAAGACGTTT; cdr3_aa: CATWDTLGGGSDWIKTF
j_call: TRGJ1/TRGJ2; v_call: TRGV9; clone_size: .; cdr3_nt: TGTGCCTTGTGGGAGGTCAGATATTATAAGAAACTCTTT; cdr3_aa: CALWEVRYYKKLF
j_call: TRGJP2; v_call: TRGV2; clone_size: .; cdr3_nt: TGTGCCACCTGGGACGGGCGCCTAGGGTTTGGTAGTGATTGGATCAAGACGTTT; cdr3_aa: CATWDGRLGFGSDWIKTF
j_call: TRGJ1/TRGJ2; v_call: TRGV9; clone_size: medium-sized; cdr3_nt: TGTGCCTTGTGGGACCCGAATTATTATAAGAAACTCTTT; cdr3_aa: CALWDPNYYKKLF
j_call: TRGJ1/TRGJ2; v_call: TRGV2; clone_size: .; cdr3_nt: TGTGCCACCTGGGACGGCAAGATTTATTATAAGAAACTCTTT; cdr3_aa: CATWDGKIYYKKLF
j_call: TRGJ1/TRGJ2; v_call: TRGV3; clone_size: .; cdr3_nt: TGTGCCACCTGGGACAGGGGTTTGAGGTATAAGAAACTCTTT; cdr3_aa: CATWDRGLRYKKLF
j_call: TRGJP2; v_call: TRGV2; clone_size: .; cdr3_nt: TGTGCCACCTGGGACGGGCCCAATAGTGATTGGATCAAGACGTTT; cdr3_aa: CATWDGPNSDWIKTF
j_call: TRGJ1/TRGJ2; v_call: TRGV3; clone_size: few; cdr3_nt: TGTGCCACCTGGGACAGACTGTATTATAAGAAACTCTTT; cdr3_aa: CATWDRLYYKKLF
j_call: TRGJP1; v_call: TRGV3; clone_size: .; cdr3_nt: TGTGCCACCTGGGACAGCCGGCGTACCACTGGTTGGTTCAAGATATTT; cdr3_aa: CATWDSRRTTGWFKIF
j_call: TRGJ1/TRGJ2; v_call: TRGV9; clone_size: .; cdr3_nt: TGTGCCTTGTGGGAGGCGAGGGAGGGGCTTTATTATAAGAAACTCTTT; cdr3_aa: CALWEAREGLYYKKLF
j_call: TRGJ1/TRGJ2; v_call: TRGV2; clone_size: .; cdr3_nt: TGTGCCACCTGGGACGGGTGGGGGTGGAAACTCTTT; cdr3_aa: CATWDGWGWKLF
j_call: TRGJ1/TRGJ2; v_call: TRGV3; clone_size: few; cdr3_nt: TGTGCCACCTGGGACAGGCTGAGCTATAAGAAACTCTTT; cdr3_aa: CATWDRLSYKKLF
j_call: TRGJ1/TRGJ2; v_call: TRGV4; clone_size: few; cdr3_nt: TGTGCCACCTGGGACCTCGCCCCCGACAATTATTATAAGAAACTCTTT; cdr3_aa: CATWDLAPDNYYKKLF
j_call: TRGJ1/TRGJ2; v_call: TRGV9; clone_size: .; cdr3_nt: TGTGCCTTGTGGGAGGTGCAAGATACCAAGAAACTCTTT; cdr3_aa: CALWEVQDTKKLF
j_call: TRGJ1/TRGJ2; v_call: TRGV9; clone_size: .; cdr3_nt: TGTGCCTTGTGGGAGGTCCTCCCCAATTATAAGAAACTCTTT; cdr3_aa: CALWEVLPNYKKLF
j_call: TRGJ1/TRGJ2; v_call: TRGV5; clone_size: few; cdr3_nt: TGTGCCACCTGGGACAGGCAGTCTAAGAAACTCTTT; cdr3_aa: CATWDRQSKKLF
j_call: TRGJ1/TRGJ2; v_call: TRGV2; clone_size: few; cdr3_nt: TGTGCCACCTGGGACGGGCAGCGTTATAAGAAACTCTTT; cdr3_aa: CATWDGQRYKKLF
j_call: TRGJ1/TRGJ2; v_call: TRGV3; clone_size: few; cdr3_nt: TGTGCCACCTGGGACAGAGCTCATAAGAAACTCTTT; cdr3_aa: CATWDRAHKKLF
j_call: TRGJ1/TRGJ2; v_call: TRGV9; clone_size: .; cdr3_nt: TGTGCCTTGTGGGAGGTGCATTCGCTGGATAAGAAACTCTTT; cdr3_aa: CALWEVHSLDKKLF
j_call: TRGJ1/TRGJ2; v_call: TRGV3; clone_size: few; cdr3_nt: TGTGCCACCTGGGACAGGCTTTTGCATTATAAGAAACTCTTT; cdr3_aa: CATWDRLLHYKKLF
j_call: TRGJ1/TRGJ2; v_call: TRGV9; clone_size: .; cdr3_nt: TGTGCCTTGTGGGAGCCCCTACCCTATTATAAGAAACTCTTT; cdr3_aa: CALWEPLPYYKKLF
j_call: TRGJ1/TRGJ2; v_call: TRGV2; clone_size: .; cdr3_nt: TGTGCCACCTGGGACGGCTGGGATTATTATAAGAAACTCTTT; cdr3_aa: CATWDGWDYYKKLF
j_call: TRGJ1/TRGJ2; v_call: TRGV5; clone_size: .; cdr3_nt: TGTGCCACCTGGGACCGGCGAACTTTCGGGAAACTCTTT; cdr3_aa: CATWDRRTFGKLF
j_call: TRGJ1/TRGJ2; v_call: TRGV4; clone_size: .; cdr3_nt: TGTGCCACCTGGGATGGGGAACTCTTT; cdr3_aa: CATWDGELF
j_call: TRGJ1/TRGJ2; v_call: TRGV2; clone_size: few; cdr3_nt: TGTGCCACCTGGGACGGTCCGGGGGAGAAACTCTTT; cdr3_aa: CATWDGPGEKLF
j_call: TRGJP1; v_call: TRGV9; clone_size: .; cdr3_nt: TGTGCCTTGTGGGAGGTTGCCCCCTCTTCTACCACTGGTTGGTTCAAGATATTT; cdr3_aa: CALWEVAPSSTTGWFKIF
j_call: TRGJ1/TRGJ2; v_call: TRGV8; clone_size: .; cdr3_nt: TGTGCCACCTGGGATCAGAATTATCATAAGAAACTCTTT; cdr3_aa: CATWDQNYHKKLF
j_call: TRGJ1/TRGJ2; v_call: TRGV2; clone_size: .; cdr3_nt: TGTGCCACCTGGGACGGACCCAGCCCCCATAAGAAACTCTTT; cdr3_aa: CATWDGPSPHKKLF
j_call: TRGJ1/TRGJ2; v_call: TRGV8; clone_size: .; cdr3_nt: TGTGCCACCTGGGGTAAGAATTATTATAAGAAACTCTTT; cdr3_aa: CATWGKNYYKKLF
j_call: TRGJ1/TRGJ2; v_call: TRGV9; clone_size: .; cdr3_nt: TGTGCCTTGTGGGATCCATATTATTATAAGAAACTCTTT; cdr3_aa: CALWDPYYYKKLF
j_call: TRGJ1/TRGJ2; v_call: TRGV8; clone_size: .; cdr3_nt: TGTGCCACCTGGGATCGTTTGGTTTTTCTCTTT; cdr3_aa: CATWDRLVFLF
j_call: TRGJ1/TRGJ2; v_call: TRGV2; clone_size: medium-sized; cdr3_nt: TGTGCCACCTGGGACGGGAAGAATTATTATAAGAAACTCTTT; cdr3_aa: CATWDGKNYYKKLF
j_call: TRGJ1/TRGJ2; v_call: TRGV2; clone_size: .; cdr3_nt: TGTGCCACCTGGGACGGGCGCCGGGATTATTATAAGAAACTCTTT; cdr3_aa: CATWDGRRDYYKKLF
j_call: TRGJ1/TRGJ2; v_call: TRGV4; clone_size: medium-sized; cdr3_nt: TGTGCCACCTGGGATGGGCCGAAGAAACTCTTT; cdr3_aa: CATWDGPKKLF
j_call: TRGJ1/TRGJ2; v_call: TRGV3; clone_size: .; cdr3_nt: TGTGCCACCTGGGACACGCCAACCTCTTATAAGAAACTCTTT; cdr3_aa: CATWDTPTSYKKLF
j_call: TRGJP; v_call: TRGV9; clone_size: .; cdr3_nt: TGTGCCTTGTGGGAGGTGCAAAAATTCCAAGAGTTGGGCAAAAAAATCAAGGTATTT; cdr3_aa: CALWEVQKFQELGKKIKVF
j_call: TRGJ1/TRGJ2; v_call: TRGV3; clone_size: .; cdr3_nt: TGTGCCACCTGGGATGGGCCACCTGGGACGGACGATCATTATAAGAAACTCTTT; cdr3_aa: CATWDGPPGTDDHYKKLF
j_call: TRGJP2; v_call: TRGV2; clone_size: .; cdr3_nt: TGTGCCACCTGGGACGGACAAGTAAGTAGTGATTGGATCAAGACGTTT; cdr3_aa: CATWDGQVSSDWIKTF
j_call: TRGJ1/TRGJ2; v_call: TRGV9; clone_size: .; cdr3_nt: TGTGCCTCGTGGGAGGCGCCGAATTATTATAAGAAACTCTTT; cdr3_aa: CASWEAPNYYKKLF
j_call: TRGJ1/TRGJ2; v_call: TRGV4; clone_size: .; cdr3_nt: TGTGCCACCTGGGGGAGGGATAAGAAACTCTTT; cdr3_aa: CATWGRDKKLF
j_call: TRGJP1; v_call: TRGV8; clone_size: .; cdr3_nt: TGTGCCACCTGGGACCGAACCACTGGTTGGTTCAAGATATTT; cdr3_aa: CATWDRTTGWFKIF
j_call: TRGJ1/TRGJ2; v_call: TRGV9; clone_size: few; cdr3_nt: TGCGCCTTGTGGAAACCATCCTATAAGAAACTCTTT; cdr3_aa: CALWKPSYKKLF
j_call: TRGJP2; v_call: TRGV2; clone_size: .; cdr3_nt: TGTGCCACCTGGGACAAAGACCATTGGGTCAAGACGTTT; cdr3_aa: CATWDKDHWVKTF
j_call: TRGJ1/TRGJ2; v_call: TRGV4; clone_size: .; cdr3_nt: TGTGCCACCTGGGATGGGCTGTGGGAATATAAGAAACTCTTT; cdr3_aa: CATWDGLWEYKKLF
j_call: TRGJ1/TRGJ2; v_call: TRGV4; clone_size: .; cdr3_nt: TGTGCCACCTGGGATGGGTCCTCCTATAAGAAACTCTTT; cdr3_aa: CATWDGSSYKKLF
j_call: TRGJP2; v_call: TRGV9; clone_size: .; cdr3_nt: TGTGCCTTGTGGGAGATCAGTAGTGATTGGATCAAGACGTTT; cdr3_aa: CALWEISSDWIKTF
j_call: TRGJP1; v_call: TRGV2; clone_size: .; cdr3_nt: TGTGCCACCTGGGACGGGCCTTATACCACTGGTTGGTTCAAGATATTT; cdr3_aa: CATWDGPYTTGWFKIF
j_call: TRGJP2; v_call: TRGV4; clone_size: .; cdr3_nt: TGTGCCACCTGGGCGACGGCGGGTAGTGATTGGATCAAGACGTTT; cdr3_aa: CATWATAGSDWIKTF
j_call: TRGJP2; v_call: TRGV2; clone_size: .; cdr3_nt: TGTGCCACCTGGGACGGGGCCCAAACTGATTGGATCAAGACGTTT; cdr3_aa: CATWDGAQTDWIKTF
j_call: TRGJ1/TRGJ2; v_call: TRGV9; clone_size: few; cdr3_nt: TGTGCCTTGTGGGAGGCCCCGGATGGGAAACTCTTT; cdr3_aa: CALWEAPDGKLF
j_call: TRGJ1/TRGJ2; v_call: TRGV2; clone_size: .; cdr3_nt: TGTGCCACCTGGGACGTACCTGGGAAACTCTTT; cdr3_aa: CATWDVPGKLF
j_call: TRGJP2; v_call: TRGV9; clone_size: .; cdr3_nt: TGTGCCTTGTGGGAGGACCTGAGTAGTGATTGGATCAAGACGTTT; cdr3_aa: CALWEDLSSDWIKTF
j_call: TRGJ1/TRGJ2; v_call: TRGV9; clone_size: few; cdr3_nt: TGTGCCTTGTGGGAGCCAGCCTATTATTATAAGAAACTCTTT; cdr3_aa: CALWEPAYYYKKLF
j_call: TRGJ1/TRGJ2; v_call: TRGV2; clone_size: few; cdr3_nt: TGTGCCACCTGGGACGGGCCTCAATATTATAAGAAACTCTTT; cdr3_aa: CATWDGPQYYKKLF